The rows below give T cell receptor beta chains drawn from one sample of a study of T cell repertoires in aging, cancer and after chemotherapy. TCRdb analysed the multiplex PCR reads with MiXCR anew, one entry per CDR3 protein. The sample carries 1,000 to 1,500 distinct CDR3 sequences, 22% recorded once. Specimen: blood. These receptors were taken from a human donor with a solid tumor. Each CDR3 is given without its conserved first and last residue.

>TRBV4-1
ASSQTQGGDEKLF
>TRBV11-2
ASSLGLAGFRETQY
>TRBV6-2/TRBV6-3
ASRPHRDGTGANVLT
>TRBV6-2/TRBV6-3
ASSTIWGSNQPQH
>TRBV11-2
ASSPGGQPQH
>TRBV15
ASSATGGEQPQH
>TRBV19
ASGTESGNTIY
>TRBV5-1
ASSLRTSAGLETQY
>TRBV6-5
ASRINREGEAF
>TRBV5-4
ASSSGTGFETQY
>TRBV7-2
ASSRPGPGMNEQF
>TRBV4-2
ASSQGQVSSGYT
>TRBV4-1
ASSQDPYTEAF
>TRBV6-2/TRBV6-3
ASSTVGGLQETQY
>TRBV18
ASFPLEGNTIY
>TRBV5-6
ASSWTGGSRGGAF
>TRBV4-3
ASSHQNSRNTEAF
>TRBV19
ASHHAYQPQH
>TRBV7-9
ASSSDKNHQPQH
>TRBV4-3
ASSPQDRNSYEQY
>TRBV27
ASTPNAGAGYTGELF
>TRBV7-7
ASSLGAGQQETQY
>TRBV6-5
ASNSGQKNTEAF
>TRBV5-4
ASSFDRSSNYGYT
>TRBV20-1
SARKGLFPYEQY
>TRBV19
ATADRPNQPQH
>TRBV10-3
AISEAGGTTNYEQY
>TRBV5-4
ASSFGHLNTGELF
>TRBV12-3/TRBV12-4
ASSFFGTSHGGHTIY
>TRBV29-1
SVDGPGQGTDTQY
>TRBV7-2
ASSPTGAHQPQH
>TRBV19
ASSIGGQGYQETQY
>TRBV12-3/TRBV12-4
ASSLDRGNTGELF
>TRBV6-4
ARSEAGEATDTQY
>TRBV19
ASSMGPAVKGSHRDQPQH
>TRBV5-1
ASSIGGQGVYQPQH
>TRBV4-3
ASSSRTDRAGYT
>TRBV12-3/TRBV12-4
ASSPGTASYNSPLH
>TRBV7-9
ASSRYVDGGASGYT
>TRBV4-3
ASSHRVVTDTQY
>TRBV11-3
ASSFESP
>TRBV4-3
ASSPGQGGDEKLF
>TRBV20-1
SARSGQGEKLF
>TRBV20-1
SAKRGQGGMADTQY
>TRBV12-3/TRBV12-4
ASSLGPNTEAF
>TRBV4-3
ASSQSSGLARGHYEQY
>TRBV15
ATSRRGSGGELF
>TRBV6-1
ASRGTGRRNIQY
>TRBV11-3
ASSLEQGGVRNIQY
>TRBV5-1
ASSLQENRNTEAF
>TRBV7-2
ASSSDTYSPLH
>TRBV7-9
ASSPEWGSTGELF
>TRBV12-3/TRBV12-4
ASGLVTRGTQY
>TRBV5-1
ASSFRDTDTQY
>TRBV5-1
ASSLSGSELF